Presented here are 10 T cell receptor beta chains from one specimen sequenced in a study of T cells in Graves' hyperthyroidism and ophthalmopathy. TCR beta CDR3 regions were amplified from RNA. Carried out on the TCR CDR3, a first-round RT-PCR used the HTBI primer set. TCRdb used MiXCR to reprocess the multiplex PCR reads, holding one entry per CDR3 protein. The table lists fewer than 350,000 distinct CDR3 sequences, roughly 21% of them singletons, with over 40% in the top ten. The sequenced material came from blood. The receptors come from a woman aged 45 to 65 with Graves' hyperthyroidism.

The chain joins TRBV30 to TRBJ2-3; no clear D gene. Germline V gives CDR1 GTSNPN, CDR2 SVGIG (reference sequence). The CDR3 runs 14 residues. Trimming took 0 bases from V and 4 from J, leaving 11 bases between them. CDR3 nucleotides: TGTGCCTGGAGTGTTGGAGCGTCCGCAGATACGCAGTATTTT. Its translation is CAWSVGASADTQYF.

This clonotype has more than one count but fewer than ten. CDR3 coding DNA: TGTGCCAGCAGCCAAGATAGACTGGCGGGGCTAACTACAGATACGCAGTATTTT. Amino acids: CASSQDRLAGLTTDTQYF. This chain links TRBV14 with TRBJ2-3; a weak D match, TRBD2 (6 bases). V was trimmed by 0 bases and J by 3 bases, leaving 19 bases between them. The CDR3 extends over 18 amino acids. Germline CDR1 reads SGHDN; CDR2 reads FVKESK.

This clonotype was found a few times. The rearrangement joins TRBV6-6 to TRBJ1-1; D may be TRBD1 (5 bases). The V end was cut by 2 bases, the J end by 8 bases, with 9 bases between. The CDR3 is made up of 12 amino acids. Germline CDR1 MNHNY, CDR2 SVGAGI (reference sequence). The DNA of the CDR3 is TGTGCCAGCAGTTACAGGGGTAGGGAAGCTTTCTTT. It encodes CASSYRGREAFF.

The rearrangement uses TRBV6-5 and TRBJ2-3, with 9 nucleotides matching TRBD2. This CDR3 contains 17 residues. The V gene's germline CDR1 is MNHEY and CDR2 SVGAGI. Trimming cost V 0 bases and J 2 bases; bases outside gene matches: 6. CDR3 region: CASSYSLSGSNTDTQYF. The CDR3 DNA reads TGTGCCAGCAGTTACTCCCTTAGCGGGAGTAACACAGATACGCAGTATTTT.

This chain connects TRBV19 to TRBJ2-7, with D unclear. Germline CDR1 is LNHDA and CDR2 is SQIVND (reference sequence). The V and J ends lost 4 bases and 7 bases respectively, with 8 bases between them. This CDR3 is built from 11 residues. The CDR3 bases are TGTGCCAGTAGTACACCTCGGGAGCAGTACTTC. It encodes CASSTPREQYF.

This clonotype was seen repeatedly, ten times or more. The genes are TRBV10-1 and TRBJ1-2, with D uncertain. Germline V gene sequence: CDR1 WNHNN, CDR2 SYGVQD (reference sequence). CDR3 length equals 15 residues. Deletions cut 5 bases from V and 4 bases from J, with 17 bases between. The CDR3 nucleotides are TGCGCCAGCAGTTCCGGGCCCCTAACTCCCTATGGCTACACCTTC. Amino acid sequence: CASSSGPLTPYGYTF.

This clonotype was observed at least ten times. This chain links TRBV28 with TRBJ2-5; TRBD2 aligns across 9 bases. The CDR3 is 14 amino acids. Trimming removed 5 bases from V and 3 bases from J; junction bases left unmatched: 4. Germline V gene lookup returns CDR1 MDHEN and CDR2 SYDVKM. CDR3: CASSHRLAEETQYF. The CDR3 DNA sequence: TGTGCCAGCAGTCACCGACTAGCGGAAGAGACCCAGTACTTC.

The chain has TRBV12-3 or TRBV12-4 and TRBJ1-5; D is perhaps TRBD1 (5 bases). V shed 3 bases and J shed 7 bases, with 13 bases lying between them. The CDR3 is 14 residues long. For the CDR3, the DNA is TGTGCCAGCAGTTTCGGGGGTCCCCAACAGCCCCAGCATTTT. Its translation: CASSFGGPQQPQHF.

This clonotype was detected many times. CDR3 sequence (DNA): TGTGCCAGCTCACCTTCAGGGGTGACTGAAGCTTTCTTT. It specifies CASSPSGVTEAFF. This rearrangement joins TRBV18 to TRBJ1-1, with D perhaps TRBD1 (6 bases). The V end lost 3 bases, the J end lost 5 bases, and 10 bases lay between the germline ends. Per the germline V gene, CDR1 is KGHSH and CDR2 is LQKENI. The CDR3 loop spans 13 amino acids. Complete variable domain (other parts from reference TRBV18 and TRBJ1-1): NAGVMQNPRHLVRRRGQEARLRCSPMKGHSHVYWYRQLPEEGLKFMVYLQKENIIDESGMPKERFSAEFPKEGPSILRIQQVVRGDSAAYFCASSPSGVTEAFFGQGTRLTVV.

The chain employs TRBV28 and TRBJ2-7; D ambiguous. V was shortened by 6 bases and J by 2 bases, with 20 bases between the two germline ends. There are 16 residues in the CDR3. CDR1 is MDHEN, CDR2 SYDVKM, per germline. CDR3 coding DNA: TGTGCCAGCAGCTTAGACGGTAACAGTGGGGCCTACGAGCAGTACTTC. It specifies CASSLDGNSGAYEQYF.